One and the same sample provided the 16 T cell receptor beta chains below, sequenced in a study of T cells expressing NK-cell markers. Reprocessing the 5' RACE reads, TCRdb reports a single entry for every CDR3 protein and omits DNA. The sample totals about 390,000 distinct CDR3 sequences. Sequencing was carried out using blood T cells: a sorted CD56 or NKG2C T cell subset, CD4+ or CD8+ T cells, or bulk PBMC T cells (not recorded which). The source is a woman aged 45-65 years in good health.

J is TRBJ2-1 and V is TRBV24-1; the TCRdb call, TRBD1, lacks DNA for checking. CDR1 is KGHDR and CDR2 is SFDVKD in the germline V gene. The CDR3 spans 12 residues. The CDR3: CATSDPGGEQFF.

The chain has TRBV2 and TRBJ2-7; TCRdb indicates TRBD1, and absent DNA this call remains unverified. The germline CDR1 and CDR2 sequences are SNHLY and FYNNEI. This CDR3 has 13 residues. CDR3 region: CATGQGANYEQYF.

This chain joins TRBV7-2 and TRBJ2-1; checking the TCRdb D call of TRBD1 is not possible without DNA. CDR1 SGHTA and CDR2 FQGNSA come from the germline V gene. The length of the CDR3 is 13 residues. The CDR3 reads CASSTQGRGEQFF. The full variable domain, its missing parts supplied by reference TRBV7-2 and TRBJ2-1, is GAGVSQSPSNKVTEKGKDVELRCDPISGHTALYWYRQSLGQGLEFLIYFQGNSAPDKSGLPSDRFSAERTGGSVSTLTIQRTQQEDSAVYLCASSTQGRGEQFFGPGTRLTVL.

This rearrangement joins TRBV12-3 or TRBV12-4 to TRBJ1-6. The CDR3 is 14 residues long. CDR3 sequence: CASSLSQAWSPLHF.

This chain uses TRBV11-2 with TRBJ2-7. The CDR3 has 16 residues. From germline, CDR1 is SGHAT and CDR2 FQNNGV. CDR3 protein: CASSLKRLLTPYEQYF. The variable domain in full, with the rest retrieved from reference TRBV11-2 and TRBJ2-7, is EAGVAQSPRYKIIEKRQSVAFWCNPISGHATLYWYQQILGQGPKLLIQFQNNGVVDDSQLPKDRFSAERLKGVDSTLKIQPAKLEDSAVYLCASSLKRLLTPYEQYFGPGTRLTVT.

The J gene is TRBJ2-1, the V gene TRBV30. Germline assignment: CDR1 GTSNPN and CDR2 SVGIG (reference sequence). This CDR3 comprises 13 residues. This CDR3 reads CAWSLGIGNEQFF. Full variable domain (missing parts from reference TRBV30 and TRBJ2-1): SQTIHQWPATLVQPVGSPLSLECTVEGTSNPNLYWYRQAAGRGLQLLFYSVGIGQISSEVPQNLSASRPQDRQFILSSKKLLLSDSGFYLCAWSLGIGNEQFFGPGTRLTVL.

V and J are TRBV24-1 and TRBJ2-3. CDR3 length: 12 amino acids. Germline V gene lookup returns CDR1 KGHDR and CDR2 SFDVKD. CDR3 sequence: CATSDVKDTQYF.

The genes are TRBV29-1 and TRBJ2-7. Germline V CDR1 and CDR2: SQVTM, ANQGSEA. CDR3 size: 11 residues. The CDR3 protein is CSVADNYEQYF.

CDR3 loop: CASSLPPTSGINTGELFF. The chain employs TRBV5-6 and TRBJ2-2; lacking DNA, the TRBD2 call made by TCRdb goes unchecked. The CDR3 loop spans 18 amino acids. Looked up from germline, CDR1 is SGHDT and CDR2 is YYEEEE.

The V and J genes are TRBV5-1 and TRBJ1-1; TCRdb selects TRBD1, and the lack of DNA leaves this call unchecked. CDR3 length: 16 residues. CDR1 is SGHRS and CDR2 is YFSETQ in the germline V gene. The CDR3 loop reads CASSLTRQGAGSEAFF.

The chain carries TRBV12-3 or TRBV12-4 and TRBJ2-7; checking the TCRdb D call of TRBD2 is not possible without DNA. CDR3 length equals 14 residues. The CDR3 protein is CASSSASAAYEQYF.

V and J are TRBV6-5 and TRBJ2-7. The CDR3 has 14 amino acids. Germline V gene data show CDR1 as MNHEY and CDR2 as SVGAGI. CDR3 region: CASSYEQGPFEQYF.

The CDR3 loop reads CASSPKGTEAFF. The chain is built from TRBV18 and TRBJ1-1; TCRdb lists TRBD1, though no DNA is available to test this call. In germline, CDR1 is KGHSH, CDR2 LQKENI. The CDR3 has 12 amino acids.

This rearrangement joins TRBV24-1 to TRBJ2-1; TCRdb's D call, TRBD1, is unchecked because there is no DNA. This CDR3 region has 12 residues. Germline V CDR1 and CDR2: KGHDR, SFDVKD. The CDR3 loop reads CATSAGQSEQFF.

This rearrangement joins TRBV20-1 to TRBJ2-7; there is no DNA to check the TCRdb D call of TRBD1. The CDR3 extends over 14 amino acids. Looked up from germline, CDR1 is DFQATT and CDR2 is SNEGSKA (reference sequence). Here the CDR3 reads CSASSRDGTYEQYF.

Here the CDR3 reads CASSRPRGTATDTQYF. The chain uses TRBV12-3 or TRBV12-4 and TRBJ2-3; TCRdb reports TRBD1, a call that lacks DNA to check it against. The CDR3 sequence is 16 residues long.